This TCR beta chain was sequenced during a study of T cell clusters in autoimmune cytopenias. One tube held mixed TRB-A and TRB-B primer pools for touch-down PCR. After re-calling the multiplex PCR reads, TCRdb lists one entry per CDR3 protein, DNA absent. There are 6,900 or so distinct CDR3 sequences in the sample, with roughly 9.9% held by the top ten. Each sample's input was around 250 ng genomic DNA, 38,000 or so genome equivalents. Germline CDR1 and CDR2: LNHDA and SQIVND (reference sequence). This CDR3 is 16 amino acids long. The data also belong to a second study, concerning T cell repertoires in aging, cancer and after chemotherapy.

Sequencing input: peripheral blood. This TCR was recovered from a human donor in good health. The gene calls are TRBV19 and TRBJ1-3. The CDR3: CASSITEDFSGNTIYF.